A single sample is the source of the 3 T cell receptor beta chains below, sequenced in a study of T cells after yellow fever vaccination. TCRdb reanalysed the 5' RACE reads using MiXCR and keeps one entry per CDR3 protein. The sample has about 260,000 distinct CDR3 sequences; under 15% are singletons. This specimen was CD4+ T cells sorted from PBMCs, taken 45 days after the yellow fever booster vaccination. The receptors were gathered from a man aged 25 to 40 who received the YFV17D yellow fever vaccine.

The V and J genes are TRBV27 and TRBJ2-5; no definite D call. This CDR3 region has 14 residues. Germline CDR1 and CDR2: MNHEY and SMNVEV (reference sequence). V was cut by 5 bases and J by 5 bases, with 15 bases left in between. The CDR3 reads CASSPPPFRETQYF. The CDR3, as DNA: TGTGCCAGCAGTCCGCCGCCGTTCAGGGAGACCCAGTACTTC.

This clonotype was detected only a few times. This chain joins TRBV7-2 and TRBJ2-1, with D perhaps TRBD1 (5 bases). The CDR3 loop spans 17 amino acids. The V gene lost 1 base and the J gene lost 3 bases, with 16 bases spanning the gap. Germline CDR1 and CDR2: SGHTA and FQGNSA. CDR3 in amino acids: CASSLVDGSQGYNEQFF. The CDR3 nucleotides read TGTGCCAGCAGCTTAGTGGATGGATCGCAGGGCTACAATGAGCAGTTCTTC.

The chain combines TRBV5-4 with TRBJ2-7; D ambiguous. The CDR3 has 15 amino acids. Germline CDR1 is SGHNT and CDR2 is YYREEE (reference sequence). CDR3 amino acids: CTTQSVGSSSYEQYF. CDR3 in DNA: TGTACCACCCAGTCGGTCGGGTCAAGCTCCTACGAGCAGTACTTC.